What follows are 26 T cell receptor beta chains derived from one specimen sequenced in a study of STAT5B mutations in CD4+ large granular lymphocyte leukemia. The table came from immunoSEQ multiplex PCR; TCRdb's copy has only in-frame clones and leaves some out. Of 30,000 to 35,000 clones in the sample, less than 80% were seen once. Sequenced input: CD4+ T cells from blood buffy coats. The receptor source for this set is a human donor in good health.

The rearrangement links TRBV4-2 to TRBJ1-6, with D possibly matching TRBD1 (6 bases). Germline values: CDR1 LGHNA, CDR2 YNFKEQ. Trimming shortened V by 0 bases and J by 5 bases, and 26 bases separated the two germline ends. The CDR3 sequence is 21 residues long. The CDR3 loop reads CASSQETFGTGLLGDNSPLHF. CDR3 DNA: TGTGCCAGCAGCCAAGAAACATTTGGAACAGGGTTACTGGGTGATAATTCACCCCTCCACTTT.

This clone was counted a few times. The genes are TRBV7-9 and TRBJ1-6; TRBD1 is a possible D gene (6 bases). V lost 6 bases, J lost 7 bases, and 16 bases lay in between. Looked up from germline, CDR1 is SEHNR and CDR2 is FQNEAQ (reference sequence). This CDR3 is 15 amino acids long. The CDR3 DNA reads TGTGCCAGCAGTAACAGGGAAGCGGCAAATTCACCCCTCCACTTT. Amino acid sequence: CASSNREAANSPLHF. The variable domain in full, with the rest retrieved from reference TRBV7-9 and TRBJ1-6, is DTGVSQNPRHKITKRGQNVTFRCDPISEHNRLYWYRQTLGQGPEFLTYFQNEAQLEKSRLLSDRFSAERPKGSFSTLEIQRTEQGDSAMYLCASSNREAANSPLHFGNGTRLTVT.

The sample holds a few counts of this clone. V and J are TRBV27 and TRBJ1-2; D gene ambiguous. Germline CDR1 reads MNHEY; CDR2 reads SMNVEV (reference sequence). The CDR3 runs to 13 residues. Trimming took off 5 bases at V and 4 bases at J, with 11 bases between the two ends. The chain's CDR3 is CASSTLPSYGYTF. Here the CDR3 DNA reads TGTGCCAGCAGTACCCTCCCAAGCTATGGCTACACCTTC.

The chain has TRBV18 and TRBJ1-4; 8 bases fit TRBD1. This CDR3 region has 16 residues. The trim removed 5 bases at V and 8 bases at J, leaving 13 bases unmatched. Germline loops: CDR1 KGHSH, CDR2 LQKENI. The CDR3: CASSANRQGKLEKLFF. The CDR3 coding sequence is TGTGCCAGCTCAGCCAATCGACAGGGGAAGTTGGAAAAACTGTTTTTT.

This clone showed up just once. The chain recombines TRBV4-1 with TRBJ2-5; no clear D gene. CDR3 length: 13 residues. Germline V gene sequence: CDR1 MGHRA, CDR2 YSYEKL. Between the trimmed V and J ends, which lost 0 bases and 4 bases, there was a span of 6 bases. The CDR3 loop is CASSQDPGETQYF. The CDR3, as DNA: TGCGCCAGCAGCCAAGATCCAGGAGAGACCCAGTACTTC.

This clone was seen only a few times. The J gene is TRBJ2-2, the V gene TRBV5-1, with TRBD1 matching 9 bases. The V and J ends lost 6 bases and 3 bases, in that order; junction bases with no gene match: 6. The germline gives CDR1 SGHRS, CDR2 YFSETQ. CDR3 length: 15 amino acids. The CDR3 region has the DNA TGCGCCAGCACCCCGAGGACAGGGGACACCGGGGAGCTGTTTTTT. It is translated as CASTPRTGDTGELFF.

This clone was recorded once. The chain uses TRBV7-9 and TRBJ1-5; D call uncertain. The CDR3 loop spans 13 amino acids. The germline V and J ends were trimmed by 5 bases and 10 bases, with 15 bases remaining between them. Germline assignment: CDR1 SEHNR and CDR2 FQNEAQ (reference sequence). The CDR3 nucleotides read TGTGCCAGCAGCCCCGAGGACTCCGCCCCCCAGCATTTT. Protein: CASSPEDSAPQHF.

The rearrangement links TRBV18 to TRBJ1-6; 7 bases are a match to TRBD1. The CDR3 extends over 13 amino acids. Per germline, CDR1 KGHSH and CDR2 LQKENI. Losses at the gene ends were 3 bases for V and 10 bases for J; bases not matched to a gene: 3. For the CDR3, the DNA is TGTGCCAGCTCACCTACAGGGGAATCACCCCTCCACTTT. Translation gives CASSPTGESPLHF.

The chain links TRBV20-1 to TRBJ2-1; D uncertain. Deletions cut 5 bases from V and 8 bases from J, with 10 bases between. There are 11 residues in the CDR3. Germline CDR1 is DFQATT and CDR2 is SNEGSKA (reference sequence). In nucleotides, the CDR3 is TGCAGTGCTTCCCATTTCTATGAGCAGTTCTTC. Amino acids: CSASHFYEQFF.

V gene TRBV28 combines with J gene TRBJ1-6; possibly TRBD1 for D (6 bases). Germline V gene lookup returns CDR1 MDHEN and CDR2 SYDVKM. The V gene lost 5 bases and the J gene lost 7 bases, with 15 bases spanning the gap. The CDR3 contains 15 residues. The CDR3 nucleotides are TGTGCCAGCAGTGTTCGGGGGCAGGGGAATTCACCCCTCCACTTT. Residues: CASSVRGQGNSPLHF.

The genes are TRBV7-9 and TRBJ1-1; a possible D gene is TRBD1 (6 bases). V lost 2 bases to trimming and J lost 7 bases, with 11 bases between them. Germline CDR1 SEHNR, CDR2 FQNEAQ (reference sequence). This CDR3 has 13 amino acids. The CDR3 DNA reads TGTGCCAGCAGCTTAACAGGGAGTAATGAAGCTTTCTTT. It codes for CASSLTGSNEAFF. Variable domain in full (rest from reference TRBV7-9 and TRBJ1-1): DTGVSQNPRHKITKRGQNVTFRCDPISEHNRLYWYRQTLGQGPEFLTYFQNEAQLEKSRLLSDRFSAERPKGSFSTLEIQRTEQGDSAMYLCASSLTGSNEAFFGQGTRLTVV.

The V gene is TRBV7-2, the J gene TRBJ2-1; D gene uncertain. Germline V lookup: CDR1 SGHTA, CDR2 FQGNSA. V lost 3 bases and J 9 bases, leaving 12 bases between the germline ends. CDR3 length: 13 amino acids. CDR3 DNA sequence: TGTGCCAGCAGCTTCATCATTTACGCTGAGCAGTTCTTC. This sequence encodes CASSFIIYAEQFF.

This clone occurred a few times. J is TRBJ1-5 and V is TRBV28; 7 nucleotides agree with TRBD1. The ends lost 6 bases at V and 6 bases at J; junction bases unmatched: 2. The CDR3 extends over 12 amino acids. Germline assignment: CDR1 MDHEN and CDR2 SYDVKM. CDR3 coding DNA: TGTGCCAGCAGACAGGGGAGTCAGCCCCAGCATTTT. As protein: CASRQGSQPQHF.

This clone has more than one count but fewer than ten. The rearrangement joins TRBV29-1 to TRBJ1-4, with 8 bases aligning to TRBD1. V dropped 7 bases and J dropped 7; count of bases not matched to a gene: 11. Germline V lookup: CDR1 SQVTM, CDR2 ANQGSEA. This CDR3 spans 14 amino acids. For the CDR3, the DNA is TGCAGCGGGAAGGGCGACAGGGGAGGTGAAAAACTGTTTTTT. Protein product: CSGKGDRGGEKLFF.

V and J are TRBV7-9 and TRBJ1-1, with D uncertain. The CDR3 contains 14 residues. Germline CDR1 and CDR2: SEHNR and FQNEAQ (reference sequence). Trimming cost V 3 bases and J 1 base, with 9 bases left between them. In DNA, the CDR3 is TGTGCCAGCAGCTTGCCCGGCGGGAACACTGAAGCTTTCTTT. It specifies CASSLPGGNTEAFF. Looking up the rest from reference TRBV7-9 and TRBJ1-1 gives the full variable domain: DTGVSQNPRHKITKRGQNVTFRCDPISEHNRLYWYRQTLGQGPEFLTYFQNEAQLEKSRLLSDRFSAERPKGSFSTLEIQRTEQGDSAMYLCASSLPGGNTEAFFGQGTRLTVV.

This chain's CDR3 is CASSFLGQAPSYEQYF. The CDR3 bases are TGTGCCAGCAGCTTCCTGGGGCAGGCGCCCTCCTACGAGCAGTACTTC. The chain links TRBV4-2 to TRBJ2-7; D might be TRBD1 (5 bases). The V end lost 5 bases, the J end lost 0 bases, and 17 bases lay between the germline ends. The CDR3 runs 16 residues. Looked up from germline, CDR1 is LGHNA and CDR2 is YNFKEQ.

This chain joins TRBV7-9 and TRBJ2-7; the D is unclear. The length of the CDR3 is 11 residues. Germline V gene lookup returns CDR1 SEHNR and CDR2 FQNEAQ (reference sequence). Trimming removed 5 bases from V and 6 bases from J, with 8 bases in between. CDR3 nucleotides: TGTGCCAGCAGCGCCAATCGCGAGCAGTACTTC. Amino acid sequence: CASSANREQYF.

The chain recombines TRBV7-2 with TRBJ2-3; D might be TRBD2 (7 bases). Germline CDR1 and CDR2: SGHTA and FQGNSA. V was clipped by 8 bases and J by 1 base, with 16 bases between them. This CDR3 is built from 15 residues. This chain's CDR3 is CASGGAGVRTDTQYF. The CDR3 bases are TGTGCCAGCGGGGGGGCGGGGGTCCGCACAGATACGCAGTATTTT.

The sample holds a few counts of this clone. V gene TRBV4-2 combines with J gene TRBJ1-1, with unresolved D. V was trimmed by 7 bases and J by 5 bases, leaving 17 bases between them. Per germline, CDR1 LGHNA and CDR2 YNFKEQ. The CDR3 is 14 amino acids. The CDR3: CASNGGEGMTEAFF. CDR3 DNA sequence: TGTGCCAGCAATGGTGGGGAGGGAATGACTGAAGCTTTCTTT.

The CDR3 DNA reads as TGTGCCAGCAGTGAAAGGACAGTTTTGACCTCTGGAAACACCATATATTTT. Its protein is CASSERTVLTSGNTIYF. The chain uses TRBV6-1 and TRBJ1-3, with D possibly TRBD1 on 6 matching bases. CDR3 length: 17 amino acids. The V gene lost 2 bases and the J gene lost 0 bases, with 14 bases spanning the gap. Germline values: CDR1 MNHNS, CDR2 SASEGT.

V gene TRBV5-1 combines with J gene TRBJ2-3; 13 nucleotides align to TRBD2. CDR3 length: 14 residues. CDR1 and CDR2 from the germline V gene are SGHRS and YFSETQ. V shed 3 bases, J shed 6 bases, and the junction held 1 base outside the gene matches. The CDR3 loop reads CASSSGLAGDTQYF. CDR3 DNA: TGCGCCAGCAGCTCGGGACTAGCGGGGGATACGCAGTATTTT. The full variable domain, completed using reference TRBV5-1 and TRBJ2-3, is KAGVTQTPRYLIKTRGQQVTLSCSPISGHRSVSWYQQTPGQGLQFLFEYFSETQRNKGNFPGRFSGRQFSNSRSEMNVSTLELGDSALYLCASSSGLAGDTQYFGPGTRLTVL.

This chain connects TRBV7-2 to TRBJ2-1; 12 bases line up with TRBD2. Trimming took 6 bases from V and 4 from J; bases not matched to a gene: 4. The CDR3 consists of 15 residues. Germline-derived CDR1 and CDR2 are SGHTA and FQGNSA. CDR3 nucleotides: TGTGCCAGCAGTCCGCTAGCGGGGGGGTACAATGAGCAGTTCTTC. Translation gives CASSPLAGGYNEQFF.

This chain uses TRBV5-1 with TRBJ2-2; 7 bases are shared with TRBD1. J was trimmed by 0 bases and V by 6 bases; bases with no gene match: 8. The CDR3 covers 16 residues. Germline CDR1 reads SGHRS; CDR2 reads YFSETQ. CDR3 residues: CASTFGTATNTGELFF. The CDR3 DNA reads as TGCGCCAGCACTTTCGGGACAGCCACGAACACCGGGGAGCTGTTTTTT.

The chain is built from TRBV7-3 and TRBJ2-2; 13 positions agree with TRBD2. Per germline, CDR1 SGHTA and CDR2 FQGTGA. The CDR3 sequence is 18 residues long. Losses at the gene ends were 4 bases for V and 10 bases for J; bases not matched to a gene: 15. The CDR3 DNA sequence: TGTGCCAGCAGCTCTGGACTAGCGGGGGACCGGCGGTACGAGGAGCTGTTTTTT. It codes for CASSSGLAGDRRYEELFF.

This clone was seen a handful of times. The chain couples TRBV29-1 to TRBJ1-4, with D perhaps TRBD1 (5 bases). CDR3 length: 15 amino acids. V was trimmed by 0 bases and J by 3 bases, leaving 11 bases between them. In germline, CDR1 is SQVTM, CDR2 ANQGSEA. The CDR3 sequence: CSVEDLRGSNEKLFF. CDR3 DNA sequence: TGCAGCGTTGAAGATCTTAGGGGCTCTAATGAAAAACTGTTTTTT.

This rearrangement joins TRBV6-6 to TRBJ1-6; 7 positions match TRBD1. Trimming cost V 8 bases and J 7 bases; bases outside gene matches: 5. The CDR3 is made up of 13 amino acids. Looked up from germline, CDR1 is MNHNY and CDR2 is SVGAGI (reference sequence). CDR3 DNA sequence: TGTGCCAGCGGGGGGACAGAAAATTCACCCCTCCACTTT. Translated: CASGGTENSPLHF.